The rows below give T cell receptor beta chains drawn from one sample of a study of response to subunit inactivated influenza vaccine. Via MiXCR, TCRdb re-called the RT-PCR reads, giving one row per CDR3 protein. Here the sample spans roughly 700,000 distinct CDR3 sequences, approximately 15% being singletons. The sequencing used PBMCs from blood, collected less than 15 days before vaccination. The receptors here all came from a man aged 45-65 years who received an inactivated influenza vaccine. Each CDR3 is given with its conserved first and last residue. The D gene is left open where the match is weak. Size is omitted from some rows. Given values are once, few, many or a class for expanded clones.

CDR3	DNA	V	size	D	J
CASSLGSSGNNEQFF	TGTGCCAGCAGTTTAGGGTCTAGCGGGAACAATGAGCAGTTCTTC	TRBV12-3/TRBV12-4	NA	TRBD2	TRBJ2-1
CATSRDRGDGYTF	TGTGCCACCAGCAGAGACAGGGGTGATGGCTACACCTTC	TRBV15	few	NA	TRBJ1-2
CASSLEGKGTQYF	TGTGCCAGCAGCTTAGAAGGGAAGGGGACCCAGTACTTC	TRBV7-9	NA	NA	TRBJ2-5
CSVGGPYEQYF	TGCAGCGTGGGCGGTCCCTACGAGCAGTACTTC	TRBV29-1	few	NA	TRBJ2-7
CASRRDREVSYGYTF	TGTGCCAGCAGACGGGACAGGGAGGTTTCCTATGGCTACACCTTC	TRBV7-2	few	TRBD1	TRBJ1-2
CATHRGEGFNEQFF	TGTGCCACCCACCGTGGGGAGGGTTTCAATGAGCAGTTCTTC	TRBV10-3	many	TRBD2	TRBJ2-1
CSALAGGPSTDTQYF	TGCAGTGCTTTAGCGGGAGGGCCTTCGACAGATACGCAGTATTTT	TRBV20-1	NA	TRBD2	TRBJ2-3
CASSRTGGSYEQYF	TGTGCCAGCAGTCGGACAGGGGGCTCCTACGAGCAGTACTTC	TRBV12-3/TRBV12-4	many	TRBD1	TRBJ2-7
CSASRYRVHEQYF	TGCAGTGCCTCCCGTTACAGGGTCCACGAGCAGTACTTC	TRBV20-1	NA	NA	TRBJ2-7
CATSRDLRGQGIRGNQPQHF	TGTGCCACCAGCAGAGATTTGAGGGGACAGGGAATCCGCGGCAATCAGCCCCAGCATTTT	TRBV15	once	TRBD1	TRBJ1-5
CASSLENSGTGGAFF	TGTGCCAGCAGCTTAGAAAACTCCGGGACTGGTGGAGCTTTCTTT	TRBV7-9	NA	NA	TRBJ1-1
CASSLTARSEETQYF	TGCGCCAGCAGCTTGACGGCCCGTTCGGAAGAGACCCAGTACTTC	TRBV5-1	NA	NA	TRBJ2-5
CASSQQTTGDIEQYF	TGTGCCAGCAGCCAGCAGACGACAGGTGATATCGAGCAGTACTTC	TRBV3-1	few	NA	TRBJ2-7
CASSVDGRAHNEQFF	TGTGCCAGCAGCGTAGACGGGAGGGCCCACAATGAGCAGTTCTTC	TRBV9	few	TRBD2	TRBJ2-1
CSARAEWENSNQPQHF	TGCAGTGCTAGAGCCGAATGGGAGAATAGCAATCAGCCCCAGCATTTT	TRBV20-1	many	NA	TRBJ1-5
CARGDGNTGELFF	TGTGCCAGGGGGGACGGGAACACCGGGGAGCTGTTTTTT	TRBV2	NA	NA	TRBJ2-2
CSAFWKERNPNEQYF	TGCAGTGCTTTCTGGAAAGAACGCAACCCGAACGAGCAGTACTTC	TRBV20-1	NA	NA	TRBJ2-7
CASSSAWLNTGELFF	TGTGCCAGCTCCTCGGCGTGGCTTAACACCGGGGAGCTGTTTTTT	TRBV18	few	NA	TRBJ2-2
CSARDRYPQVRVADTQYF	TGCAGTGCTAGAGATCGTTACCCGCAGGTCAGGGTCGCAGATACGCAGTATTTT	TRBV20-1	few	NA	TRBJ2-3
CATSDSGGSVTDTQYF	TGTGCCACCAGTGATTCGGGCGGGAGTGTAACAGATACGCAGTATTTT	TRBV24-1	few	TRBD2	TRBJ2-3
CASSFSGWPYGYTF	TGTGCCAGCAGTTTTAGCGGGTGGCCGTATGGCTACACCTTC	TRBV27	NA	NA	TRBJ1-2
CASSRIHYGYTF	TGTGCCAGCAGCAGGATCCACTATGGCTACACCTTC	TRBV5-6	NA	NA	TRBJ1-2
CASSLTSLRTTDTQYF	TGTGCCAGCAGCCTAACCTCCCTGCGGACCACAGATACGCAGTATTTT	TRBV7-3	NA	NA	TRBJ2-3
CASSLGRSGYTF	TGTGCCAGCAGCTTAGGAAGAAGCGGCTACACCTTC	TRBV11-2	few	NA	TRBJ1-2
CASSITGTSGARSSYNEQFF	TGTGCCAGCAGCATAACCGGGACTAGCGGGGCGAGAAGCTCCTACAATGAGCAGTTCTTC	TRBV11-2	few	TRBD2	TRBJ2-1
CAISEGDRGRYQPQHF	TGTGCCATCAGTGAGGGGGACCGAGGGAGGTATCAGCCCCAGCATTTT	TRBV10-3	NA	NA	TRBJ1-5
CASSLTTINQPQHF	TGTGCCAGCAGTTTAACGACTATCAATCAGCCCCAGCATTTT	TRBV12-3/TRBV12-4	NA	NA	TRBJ1-5
CSARAVAGDGETQYF	TGCAGTGCTAGAGCCGTAGCGGGAGACGGAGAGACCCAGTACTTC	TRBV20-1	many	TRBD2	TRBJ2-5
CASSPFSAEQFF	TGTGCCAGCTCACCGTTCTCGGCCGAGCAGTTCTTC	TRBV18	few	NA	TRBJ2-1
CASSLDRGMFDTQYF	TGCGCCAGCAGCTTGGACAGGGGGATGTTTGATACGCAGTATTTT	TRBV5-1	once	TRBD1	TRBJ2-3
CAISEFAGESSDIQYF	TGTGCCATCAGTGAGTTTGCAGGGGAATCGTCTGACATTCAGTACTTC	TRBV10-3	NA	NA	TRBJ2-4
CASSQGEDQGTQYF	TGTGCCAGCAGCCAAGGCGAGGACCAAGGGACCCAGTACTTC	TRBV3-1	few	NA	TRBJ2-5
CASSHDSYGYTF	TGTGCCAGCAGCCACGACAGCTATGGCTACACCTTC	TRBV7-8	few	NA	TRBJ1-2
CASSPTGEEDTQYF	TGTGCCAGCAGCCCGACAGGGGAGGAAGATACGCAGTATTTT	TRBV3-1	few	TRBD1	TRBJ2-3
CSVASGALDEQFF	TGCAGCGTTGCTAGCGGGGCCCTTGATGAGCAGTTCTTC	TRBV29-1	few	TRBD2	TRBJ2-1
CASSATGTGGFYNEQFF	TGTGCCAGCAGCGCTACCGGGACAGGGGGTTTTTACAATGAGCAGTTCTTC	TRBV7-2	many	TRBD1	TRBJ2-1
CASTQGTGGIETQYF	TGCGCCAGCACCCAAGGGACAGGGGGCATAGAGACCCAGTACTTC	TRBV4-1	NA	TRBD1	TRBJ2-5
CASSLLQGQPQHF	TGTGCCAGCAGTCTCCTTCAGGGTCAGCCCCAGCATTTT	TRBV6-2/TRBV6-3	few	NA	TRBJ1-5
CASSTTLAEIYEQYF	TGTGCCAGCAGTACAACGCTAGCGGAGATTTACGAGCAGTACTTC	TRBV27	few	TRBD2	TRBJ2-7
CASSVLVTAGNSPLHF	TGTGCCAGCAGCGTACTAGTGACGGCTGGAAATTCACCCCTCCACTTT	TRBV3-1	NA	NA	TRBJ1-6
CSAPETGRPYEQYF	TGCAGTGCCCCCGAAACAGGCCGACCCTACGAGCAGTACTTC	TRBV20-1	few	NA	TRBJ2-7
CAISDTKGPHYNEQFF	TGTGCCATCAGTGACACTAAGGGACCGCACTACAATGAGCAGTTCTTC	TRBV10-3	NA	NA	TRBJ2-1
CASSQLGQGSYEQYF	TGCGCCAGCAGCCAATTGGGACAGGGTTCCTACGAGCAGTACTTC	TRBV4-3	NA	TRBD1	TRBJ2-7
CASSRGVGEKLFF	TGTGCCAGCAGTAGAGGGGTAGGGGAAAAACTGTTTTTT	TRBV6-6	NA	NA	TRBJ1-4
CATSDPHTDTQYF	TGTGCCACCAGTGATCCTCACACAGATACGCAGTATTTT	TRBV24-1	NA	NA	TRBJ2-3
CASRIHGTRIYEQYF	TGTGCCAGCAGAATCCACGGGACAAGAATATACGAGCAGTACTTC	TRBV6-2/TRBV6-3	NA	NA	TRBJ2-7
CSARLGTSGLSYNEQFF	TGCAGTGCTAGGCTAGGGACTAGCGGGCTGTCCTACAATGAGCAGTTCTTC	TRBV20-1	NA	TRBD2	TRBJ2-1
CASSQQGGGEQFF	TGTGCCAGCAGCCAACAGGGGGGCGGTGAGCAGTTCTTC	TRBV3-1	NA	NA	TRBJ2-1
CASRTIWAENTEAFF	TGTGCCAGCAGAACTATATGGGCGGAGAACACTGAAGCTTTCTTT	TRBV6-1	few	NA	TRBJ1-1
CSARGGAYGEQFF	TGCAGTGCTCGCGGGGGGGCCTATGGTGAGCAGTTCTTC	TRBV20-1	NA	TRBD2	TRBJ2-1
CSARARTWEDKANYGYTF	TGCAGTGCTAGGGCTCGAACCTGGGAGGATAAAGCTAACTATGGCTACACCTTC	TRBV20-1	few	NA	TRBJ1-2
CASSFRQNTGELFF	TGTGCCAGCAGCTTCCGACAGAACACCGGGGAGCTGTTTTTT	TRBV5-6	few	NA	TRBJ2-2
CASSNLEPGQGYGYTF	TGTGCCAGCAGCAACTTGGAACCGGGACAGGGCTATGGCTACACCTTC	TRBV28	few	TRBD1	TRBJ1-2
CASSTRGGRWEDTQYF	TGTGCCAGCAGTACCCGAGGGGGACGGTGGGAAGATACGCAGTATTTT	TRBV12-3/TRBV12-4	NA	NA	TRBJ2-3
CASSTSAGSYNEQFF	NA	TRBV5-1	few	NA	TRBJ2-1